The next 7 T cell receptor beta chains were all read from a single sample in a study of CD8 T cells in Susac syndrome. Random-hexamer reverse transcription was applied to roughly 0.5 to 1 ug RNA. TCRdb used MiXCR to reprocess the immunoSEQ multiplex PCR reads, holding one entry per CDR3 protein. Of about 140,000 distinct CDR3 sequences in the sample, more than 85% were seen once. The sample consisted of CD8+ T cells from PBMCs. The receptors stem from a human donor with Susac syndrome.

The CDR3 here is CASSIAVNEQFF. CDR3 coding DNA: TGTGCCAGTAGTATAGCCGTCAATGAGCAGTTCTTC. The V call is TRBV19, the J call TRBJ2-1; D unclear. Trimming pared 1 base from V and 6 bases from J, leaving 4 bases between. From germline, CDR1 is LNHDA and CDR2 SQIVND (reference sequence). This CDR3 comprises 12 residues.

This CDR3 reads CASSGDPSGRTSSYEQYF. The CDR3 nucleotides are TGTGCCAGCAGTGGAGACCCTAGCGGGAGGACTAGCTCCTACGAGCAGTACTTC. The chain recombines TRBV2 with TRBJ2-7; 11 nucleotides agree with TRBD2. V lost 4 bases, J lost 0 bases, and 11 bases stayed unmatched. Germline loops: CDR1 SNHLY, CDR2 FYNNEI. CDR3 length: 18 residues. Together with reference TRBV2 and TRBJ2-7, the CDR3 gives the full variable domain: EPEVTQTPSHQVTQMGQEVILRCVPISNHLYFYWYRQILGQKVEFLVSFYNNEISEKSEIFDDQFSVERPDGSNFTLKIRSTKLEDSAMYFCASSGDPSGRTSSYEQYFGPGTRLTVT.

This chain uses TRBV5-1 with TRBJ1-1; TRBD1 might be the D (6 bases). The V end lost 0 bases, the J end lost 1 base, and 7 bases lay between the germline ends. CDR1 and CDR2 from the germline V gene are SGHRS and YFSETQ. This CDR3 region has 14 residues. The CDR3 DNA reads as TGCGCCAGCAGCTTGGCCAGGGGGAACACTGAAGCTTTCTTT. Protein product: CASSLARGNTEAFF.

The chain employs TRBV4-1 and TRBJ1-5; 9 bases are shared with TRBD1. The CDR3 runs to 17 residues. CDR1 and CDR2 from the germline V gene are MGHRA and YSYEKL. V shed 0 bases and J 6 bases; nucleotides not matched to a gene: 9. CDR3 DNA sequence: TGCGCCAGCAGCCAAGAAACCGGGACAGGGAGTTTTCAGCCCCAGCATTTT. It translates to CASSQETGTGSFQPQHF.

The J gene is TRBJ2-7, the V gene TRBV20-1, with 11 bases identical to TRBD2. The CDR3 runs 14 residues. Germline V gene data show CDR1 as DFQATT and CDR2 as SNEGSKA (reference sequence). V shed 1 base, J shed 3 bases, and the junction held 2 bases outside the gene matches. The CDR3 DNA reads TGCAGTGCTAGAGCTAGCGGGAGGAGCTACGAGCAGTACTTC. This sequence encodes CSARASGRSYEQYF.

The chain has TRBV9 and TRBJ2-3; 8 nucleotides match TRBD2. V lost 0 bases, J lost 0 bases, and 15 bases stayed unmatched. CDR1 and CDR2 (germline): SGDLS, YYNGEE. The CDR3 is made up of 20 amino acids. Written as DNA, the CDR3 is TGTGCCAGCAGCGTAGAAAGGCCCGGAATCCGGGGGGGGAGCACAGATACGCAGTATTTT. This gives the protein CASSVERPGIRGGSTDTQYF.

This clonotype was counted a single time. The genes are TRBV5-5 and TRBJ2-7; D unresolved. The CDR3 has 11 residues. Germline V lookup: CDR1 SGHKS, CDR2 YYEKEE (reference sequence). V shed 2 bases and J shed 6 bases, with 6 bases lying between them. This chain's CDR3 is CASSLASEQYF. The CDR3 DNA follows: TGTGCCAGCAGCTTAGCGAGCGAGCAGTACTTC.